These T cell receptor beta chains were read from a single sample in a study of blood T cell repertoires in COVID-19. Here immunoSEQ multiplex PCR was the method, and the copy in TCRdb shows in-frame clones only, minus some. The repertoire holds hundreds of thousands of clones, with roughly 85% as singletons. Sequenced input: peripheral blood. These receptors were taken from a woman aged 80 or over with acute or convalescent COVID-19. CDR3s include the opening cysteine and the closing phenylalanine or tryptophan. A D gene is named only where the DNA matches it firmly. Some rows have no size entry. The others give once, few or many, or a class for an expanded clone.

cdr3_length,clone_size,d_call,j_call,v_call,cdr3_nt,cdr3_aa
13,-,-,TRBJ2-7,TRBV6-1,TGTGCCAGCAGTGAGCCAGGTCGGTACGAGCAGTACTTC,CASSEPGRYEQYF
14,-,TRBD1,TRBJ2-3,TRBV11-3,TGTGCCAGCGGAATCCGACAGGGGACAGATACGCAGTATTTT,CASGIRQGTDTQYF
16,-,-,TRBJ1-6,TRBV28,TGTGCCAGCAGTTTATTTCGGGGGGTCAATAATTCACCCCTCCACTTT,CASSLFRGVNNSPLHF
13,-,-,TRBJ2-1,TRBV12-3/TRBV12-4,TGTGCCAGCAGTTACAACGTCTACAATGAGCAGTTCTTC,CASSYNVYNEQFF
15,-,TRBD1,TRBJ2-7,TRBV5-5,TGTGCCAGCAGCGTCACAGGGGGCATCTCCTACGAGCAGTACTTC,CASSVTGGISYEQYF
15,-,-,TRBJ1-5,TRBV6-1,TGTGCCAGCAGTGAAGGCTGGGGCGGCAATCAGCCCCAGCATTTT,CASSEGWGGNQPQHF
16,-,TRBD2,TRBJ2-3,TRBV5-1,TGCGCCAGCAGCTTGGAGGGAAGCGGGGGGCTCCCCACGCAGTATTTT,CASSLEGSGGLPTQYF
14,-,-,TRBJ2-7,TRBV28,TGTGCCAGCACCTTTTTTGTAACTACGGGCGAGCAGTACTTC,CASTFFVTTGEQYF
14,few,TRBD1,TRBJ1-2,TRBV28,TGTGCCAGCAGTGCCCCGACAGGGGAATATGGCTACACCTTC,CASSAPTGEYGYTF
14,-,TRBD2,TRBJ2-1,TRBV5-6,TGTGCCAGCAGCCCGTGGGTCCTAGCGGGCGAGCAGTTCTTC,CASSPWVLAGEQFF
16,-,TRBD1,TRBJ2-5,TRBV24-1,TGTGCCACCAGTGAGTCGGACAGGTCGGGAAGGGTGTCCCAGTACTTC,CATSESDRSGRVSQYF
14,-,-,TRBJ1-1,TRBV5-4,TGTGCCAGCAGCCCAGGGAACGTAGTGACTGAAGCTTTCTTT,CASSPGNVVTEAFF
14,-,-,TRBJ2-7,TRBV11-3,TGTGCCAGCAGCTTTGACCAGGGGACCTACGAGCAGTACTTC,CASSFDQGTYEQYF
14,once,TRBD2,TRBJ2-5,TRBV10-3,TGTGCCCCCGGACTAGCGGGGGGCCAAGAGACCCAGTACTTC,CAPGLAGGQETQYF
14,once,TRBD1,TRBJ1-2,TRBV5-4,TGTGCCAGCAGCTTGCGGACAGGTTCTATTGGCTACACCTTC,CASSLRTGSIGYTF
15,-,-,TRBJ1-2,TRBV9,TGTGCCAGCAGCGTAGGTCAGGGGCTGGGCTATGGCTACACCTTC,CASSVGQGLGYGYTF
14,-,TRBD2,TRBJ2-1,TRBV9,TGTGCCAGCAGCGTAGGCGGGGGGAATCGTGAGCAGTTCTTC,CASSVGGGNREQFF
15,-,-,TRBJ1-1,TRBV6-5,TGTGCCAGCAGTAGGGGCCCGGGGGTGGGCGCTGAAGCTTTCTTT,CASSRGPGVGAEAFF
17,-,-,TRBJ2-1,TRBV11-2,TGTGCCAGCAGCACCCCCCCTCGGGGACTTCGGGGTAATGAGCAGTTCTTC,CASSTPPRGLRGNEQFF
15,-,-,TRBJ1-5,TRBV3-1/TRBV3-2,TGTGCCAGCAGCCAAGTACCGGGTTCGGGTCAGCCCCAGCATTTT,CASSQVPGSGQPQHF
15,-,-,TRBJ1-1,TRBV5-4,TGTGCCAGCAGCGGAACTCGAGGGCTTTACACTGAAGCTTTCTTT,CASSGTRGLYTEAFF
13,-,-,TRBJ2-7,TRBV5-4,TGTGCCAGCAGCTTGCAGGGTTTCTCCGAGCAGTACTTC,CASSLQGFSEQYF
13,-,-,TRBJ1-2,TRBV12-3/TRBV12-4,TGTGCCAGCACCATGGAGGGTCTGTATGGCTACACCTTC,CASTMEGLYGYTF
15,-,-,TRBJ1-4,TRBV7-2,TGTGCCAGCAGCTCAAACAGGGCAACTAATGAAAAACTGTTTTTT,CASSSNRATNEKLFF
11,few,TRBD1,TRBJ2-2,TRBV19,TGTGCCACTGGGGACAGGTGGTCGGTGTTTTTT,CATGDRWSVFF
15,few,TRBD1,TRBJ2-7,TRBV19,TGTGCCAGTACTTCGACATGGGACAGGGTCCACGAGCAGTACTTC,CASTSTWDRVHEQYF
14,few,TRBD1,TRBJ2-7,TRBV7-2,TGTGCCAGCACCGCCGGGACAGGGGGATACGAGCAGTACTTC,CASTAGTGGYEQYF
15,-,-,TRBJ1-5,TRBV6-2/TRBV6-3,TGTGCCAGCAGTTACTCAGGGGCGGGGAGTCAGCCCCAGCATTTT,CASSYSGAGSQPQHF
11,many,TRBD1,TRBJ1-2,TRBV29-1,TGCAGTGGTTGGACAGGGGGAAGCTACACCTTC,CSGWTGGSYTF
14,-,-,TRBJ1-1,TRBV6-2/TRBV6-3,TGTGCCAGCAGTCGAGGCCAGGGAAAAACTGAAGCTTTCTTT,CASSRGQGKTEAFF
18,once,TRBD2,TRBJ2-3,TRBV4-3,TGCGCCAGCAGCCAAGATCTTACGGCGGATCGGGGGGGAGATACGCAGTATTTT,CASSQDLTADRGGDTQYF
13,-,TRBD1,TRBJ1-1,TRBV6-5,TGTGCCACAACACAGGGGGAAGGCACTGAAGCTTTCTTT,CATTQGEGTEAFF
14,-,-,TRBJ2-7,TRBV5-1,TGCGCCAGCAGTATAGACAGGGAGGCCTACGAGCAGTACTTC,CASSIDREAYEQYF
18,-,TRBD1,TRBJ1-1,TRBV4-1,TGCGCCAGCAGCCAAGATAGGGGACAGGGGAGAGGGAGCACTGAAGCTTTCTTT,CASSQDRGQGRGSTEAFF
17,-,-,TRBJ2-6,TRBV7-2,TGTGCCAGCAGCTTAGGACTCGGATCCTCTGGGGCCAACGTCCTGACTTTC,CASSLGLGSSGANVLTF
17,-,-,TRBJ1-1,TRBV3-1/TRBV3-2,TGTGCCAGCAGCTTCGCTTCATCGGGGAGGGGAGGAACTGAAGCTTTCTTT,CASSFASSGRGGTEAFF
14,-,TRBD1,TRBJ1-1,TRBV3-1/TRBV3-2,TGTGCCAGCAGCCAAGGGGACAGGGGCCCTGAAGCTTTCTTT,CASSQGDRGPEAFF
14,-,-,TRBJ1-3,TRBV6-1,TGTGCCAGCAGTGAATTACGGGTGGTAAACACCATATATTTT,CASSELRVVNTIYF
16,-,-,TRBJ2-1,TRBV12-5,TGTGCTAGTGGTGCCCTTTACTCCGGTAGGGAGTATGAGCAGTTCTTC,CASGALYSGREYEQFF
13,-,-,TRBJ1-6,TRBV18,TGTGCCAGCTGCCCGATGGCCGCCTCACCCCTCCACTTT,CASCPMAASPLHF
12,-,TRBD1,TRBJ2-3,TRBV12-3/TRBV12-4,TGTGCCAGCAGGGACAGGAGAGATACGCAGTATTTT,CASRDRRDTQYF
15,-,-,TRBJ2-7,TRBV19,TGTGCCAGTAGTATCGACACCAGAAATGCCTACGAGCAGTACTTC,CASSIDTRNAYEQYF